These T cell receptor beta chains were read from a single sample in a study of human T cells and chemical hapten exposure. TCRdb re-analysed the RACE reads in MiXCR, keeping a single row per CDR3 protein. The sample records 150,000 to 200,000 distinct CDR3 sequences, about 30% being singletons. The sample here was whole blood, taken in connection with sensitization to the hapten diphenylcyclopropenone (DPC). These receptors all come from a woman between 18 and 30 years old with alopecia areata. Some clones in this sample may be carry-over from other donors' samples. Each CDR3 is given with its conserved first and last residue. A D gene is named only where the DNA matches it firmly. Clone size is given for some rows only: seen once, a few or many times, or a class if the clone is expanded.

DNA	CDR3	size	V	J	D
TGCAGTGCTAGAACCCGGGACTTCTCCTACGAGCAGTACTTC	CSARTRDFSYEQYF	few	TRBV20-1	TRBJ2-7	.
TGTGCCAGCAGCTTAGGGTTCAGCCCCCCTACCCAGCATTTT	CASSLGFSPPTQHF	.	TRBV7-2	TRBJ1-5	.
TGTGCCAGCAGCCGACAGGAGAACTATGGCTACACCTTC	CASSRQENYGYTF	few	TRBV12-3/TRBV12-4	TRBJ1-2	.
TGTGCCAGCAGTTCCACAGGGCCCCAAGAGACCCAGTACTTC	CASSSTGPQETQYF	.	TRBV27	TRBJ2-5	.
TGTGCCAGCGCAATTGGCGGGCCGGGGACCGGGGAGCTGTTTTTT	CASAIGGPGTGELFF	.	TRBV27	TRBJ2-2	.
TGTGCCAGCAGCGTAGGAGGAGGGGTAACAGGGGGTTGGGAGCAGTACTTC	CASSVGGGVTGGWEQYF	few	TRBV9	TRBJ2-7	TRBD1
TGTGCCAGCAGCTTTGGACACAGTAACTATGGCTACACCTTC	CASSFGHSNYGYTF	few	TRBV7-3	TRBJ1-2	.
TGTGCCAGCAGCCAACAGGGGGGTTCACCCCTCCACTTT	CASSQQGGSPLHF	few	TRBV3-1	TRBJ1-6	TRBD1
TGCAGTGGGCCTAGCGGGGGAGATACGCAGTATTTT	CSGPSGGDTQYF	few	TRBV20-1	TRBJ2-3	TRBD2
TGTGCCTGGACCAGAGACAGAATAACCTATGGCTACACCTTC	CAWTRDRITYGYTF	.	TRBV30	TRBJ1-2	.
TGTGCCAGCAGCAAAGTTGGGACAGATACCAATCAGCCCCAGCATTTT	CASSKVGTDTNQPQHF	few	TRBV21-1	TRBJ1-5	.
TGTGCCAGCAGTTCACAGGGGGATATAGGAAACACCATATATTTT	CASSSQGDIGNTIYF	.	TRBV12-3/TRBV12-4	TRBJ1-3	TRBD1